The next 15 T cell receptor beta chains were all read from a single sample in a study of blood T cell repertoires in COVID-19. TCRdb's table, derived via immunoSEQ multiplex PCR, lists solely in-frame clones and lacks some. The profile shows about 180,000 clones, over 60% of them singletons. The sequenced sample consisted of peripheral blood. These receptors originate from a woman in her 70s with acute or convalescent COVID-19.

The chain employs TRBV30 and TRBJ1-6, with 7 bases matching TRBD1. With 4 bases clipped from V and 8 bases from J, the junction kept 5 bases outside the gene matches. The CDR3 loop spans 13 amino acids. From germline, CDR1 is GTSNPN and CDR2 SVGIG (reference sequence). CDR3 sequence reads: CAWNQGEDSPLHF. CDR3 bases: TGTGCCTGGAATCAGGGGGAAGATTCACCCCTCCACTTT.

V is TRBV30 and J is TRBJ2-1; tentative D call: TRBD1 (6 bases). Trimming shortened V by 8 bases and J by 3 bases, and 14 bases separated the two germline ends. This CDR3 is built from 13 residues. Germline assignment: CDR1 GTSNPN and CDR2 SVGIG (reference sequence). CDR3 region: CAGRGVGYNEQFF. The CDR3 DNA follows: TGTGCCGGCAGGGGTGTGGGCTACAATGAGCAGTTCTTC.

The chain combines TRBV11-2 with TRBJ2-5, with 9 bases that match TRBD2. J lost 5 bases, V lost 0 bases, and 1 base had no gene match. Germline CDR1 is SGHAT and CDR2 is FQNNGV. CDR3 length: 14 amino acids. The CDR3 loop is CASSLEGLAETQYF. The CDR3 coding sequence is TGTGCCAGCAGCTTAGAAGGACTAGCGGAGACCCAGTACTTC.

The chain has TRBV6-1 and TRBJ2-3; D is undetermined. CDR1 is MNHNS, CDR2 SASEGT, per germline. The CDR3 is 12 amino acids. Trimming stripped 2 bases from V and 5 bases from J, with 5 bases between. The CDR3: CASSEIGDTQYF. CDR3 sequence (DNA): TGTGCCAGCAGTGAAATCGGAGATACGCAGTATTTT.

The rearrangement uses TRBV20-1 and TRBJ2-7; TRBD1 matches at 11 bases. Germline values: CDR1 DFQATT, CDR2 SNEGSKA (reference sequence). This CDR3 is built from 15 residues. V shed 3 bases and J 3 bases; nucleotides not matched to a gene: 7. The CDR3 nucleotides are TGCAGTGCTAGTTCCGGGACAGGGGGTTTCTACGAGCAGTACTTC. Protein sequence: CSASSGTGGFYEQYF.

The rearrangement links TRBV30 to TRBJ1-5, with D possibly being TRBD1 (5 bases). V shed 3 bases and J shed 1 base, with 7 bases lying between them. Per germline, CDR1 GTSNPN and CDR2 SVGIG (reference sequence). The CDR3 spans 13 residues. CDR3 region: CAWSRQSNQPQHF. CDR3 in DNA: TGTGCCTGGAGCCGACAGAGCAATCAGCCCCAGCATTTT.

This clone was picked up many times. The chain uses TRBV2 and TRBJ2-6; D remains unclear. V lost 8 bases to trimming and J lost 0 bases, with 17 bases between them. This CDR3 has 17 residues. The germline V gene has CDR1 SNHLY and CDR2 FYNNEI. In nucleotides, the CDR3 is TGTGCCAGCTCCGAATTACCGGTTAGCTCTGGGGCCAACGTCCTGACTTTC. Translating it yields CASSELPVSSGANVLTF. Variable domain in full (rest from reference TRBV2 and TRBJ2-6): EPEVTQTPSHQVTQMGQEVILRCVPISNHLYFYWYRQILGQKVEFLVSFYNNEISEKSEIFDDQFSVERPDGSNFTLKIRSTKLEDSAMYFCASSELPVSSGANVLTFGAGSRLTVL.

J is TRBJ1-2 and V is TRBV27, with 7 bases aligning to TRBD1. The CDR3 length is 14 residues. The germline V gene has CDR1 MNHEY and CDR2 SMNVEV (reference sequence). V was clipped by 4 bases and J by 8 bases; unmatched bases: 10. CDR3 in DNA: TGTGCCAGCAGTTCTAGACAGGGACCGGGAGGCTACACCTTC. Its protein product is CASSSRQGPGGYTF.

CDR3 coding DNA: TGTGCCAGCCTTGGGACAGGGGACGGCGGTGGGGAGACCCAGTACTTC. Residues: CASLGTGDGGGETQYF. The chain is built from TRBV19 and TRBJ2-5, with 10 bases fitting TRBD1. The CDR3 extends over 16 amino acids. V gave up 9 bases and J gave up 5 bases; unmatched junction bases: 15. The germline V gene encodes CDR1 LNHDA and CDR2 SQIVND (reference sequence).

CDR3 region: CASSRGFGGWSYF. The CDR3 DNA is TGTGCCAGCAGTCGAGGATTTGGGGGCTGGTCGTACTTC. The rearrangement joins TRBV3-1 (or the pseudogene TRBV3-2) to TRBJ2-7; D possibly corresponds to TRBD1 (6 bases). Trimming pared 6 bases from V and 12 bases from J, leaving 21 bases between. Per the germline V gene, CDR1 is LGHDT and CDR2 is YNNKEL (reference sequence). This CDR3 region has 13 residues.

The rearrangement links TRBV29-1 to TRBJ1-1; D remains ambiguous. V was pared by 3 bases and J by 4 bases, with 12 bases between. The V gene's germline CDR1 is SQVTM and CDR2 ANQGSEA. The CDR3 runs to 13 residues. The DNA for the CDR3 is TGCAGCGTTGAGCACGGTTTCGGCACTGAAGCTTTCTTT. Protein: CSVEHGFGTEAFF.

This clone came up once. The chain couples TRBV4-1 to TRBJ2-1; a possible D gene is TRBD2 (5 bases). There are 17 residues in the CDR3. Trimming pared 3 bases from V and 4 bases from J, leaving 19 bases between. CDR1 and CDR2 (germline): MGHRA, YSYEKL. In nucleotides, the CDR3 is TGCGCCAGCAGCCACGTGGAGCGGACCCGATCTTACAATGAGCAGTTCTTC. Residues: CASSHVERTRSYNEQFF.

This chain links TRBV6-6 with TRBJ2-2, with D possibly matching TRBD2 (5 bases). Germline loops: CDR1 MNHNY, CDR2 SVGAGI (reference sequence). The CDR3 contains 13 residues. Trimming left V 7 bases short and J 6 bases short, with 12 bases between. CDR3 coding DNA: TGTGCCAGCAATAGGGAGAGGGCCGGGGAGCTGTTTTTT. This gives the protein CASNRERAGELFF.

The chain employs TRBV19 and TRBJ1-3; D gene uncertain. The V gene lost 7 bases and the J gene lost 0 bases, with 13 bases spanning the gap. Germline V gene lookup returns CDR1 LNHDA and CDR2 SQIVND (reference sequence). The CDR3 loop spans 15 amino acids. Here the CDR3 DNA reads TGTGCCAGTACGAGGGTACGGGACTCTGGAAACACCATATATTTT. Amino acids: CASTRVRDSGNTIYF.

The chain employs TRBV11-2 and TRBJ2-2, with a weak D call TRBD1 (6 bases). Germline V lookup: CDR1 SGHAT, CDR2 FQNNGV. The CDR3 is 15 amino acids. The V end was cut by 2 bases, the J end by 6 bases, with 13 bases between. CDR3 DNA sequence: TGTGCCAGCAGCTTAAGGGGGTTGGTTGCCGGGGAGCTGTTTTTT. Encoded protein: CASSLRGLVAGELFF.